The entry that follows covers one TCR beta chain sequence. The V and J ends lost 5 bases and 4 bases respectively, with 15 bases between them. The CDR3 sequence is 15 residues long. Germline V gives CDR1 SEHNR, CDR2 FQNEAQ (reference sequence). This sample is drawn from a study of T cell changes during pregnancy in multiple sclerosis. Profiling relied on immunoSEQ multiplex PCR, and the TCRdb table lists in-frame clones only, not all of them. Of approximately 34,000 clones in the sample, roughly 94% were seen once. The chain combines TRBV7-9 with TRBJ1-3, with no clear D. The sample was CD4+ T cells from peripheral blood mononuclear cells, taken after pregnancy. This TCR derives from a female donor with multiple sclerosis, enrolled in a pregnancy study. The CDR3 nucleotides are TGTGCCAGCAGCCGGACGGGAGGGATGGGAAACACCATATATTTT. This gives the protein CASSRTGGMGNTIYF.